The clone carrying this T cell receptor beta chain showed up just a few times. Reverse transcription used 0.5 to 1 ug RNA and random hexamers. MiXCR, applied by TCRdb to the immunoSEQ multiplex PCR reads, yields one record per CDR3 protein. The sample consists of approximately 170,000 distinct CDR3 sequences, under 95% of them appearing once. Germline loops: CDR1 LGHDT, CDR2 YNNKEL (reference sequence). The CDR3 totals 17 residues. V trimming: 2 bases; J trimming: 4 bases; junction bases outside the gene matches: 12. This sample was taken from a study of CD8 T cells in Susac syndrome. The chain carries TRBV3-1 and TRBJ1-2, with 8 nucleotides matching TRBD1. The source material was CD4+ T cells from PBMCs. This clonotype was sampled from a human donor in good health. The CDR3 reads CASSQQGASFLSYGYTF. Written as DNA, the CDR3 is TGTGCCAGCAGCCAACAGGGGGCCTCATTCCTCTCCTATGGCTACACCTTC.